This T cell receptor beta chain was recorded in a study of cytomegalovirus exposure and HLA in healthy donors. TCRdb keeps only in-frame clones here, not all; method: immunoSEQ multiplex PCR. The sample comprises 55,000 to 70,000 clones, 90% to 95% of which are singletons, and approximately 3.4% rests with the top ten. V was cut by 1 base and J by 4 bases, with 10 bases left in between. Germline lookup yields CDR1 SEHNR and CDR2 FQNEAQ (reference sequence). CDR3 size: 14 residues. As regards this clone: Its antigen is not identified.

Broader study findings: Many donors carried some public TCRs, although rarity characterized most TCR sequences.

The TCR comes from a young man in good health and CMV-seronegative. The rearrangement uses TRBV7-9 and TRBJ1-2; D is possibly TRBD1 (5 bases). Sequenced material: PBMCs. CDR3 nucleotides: TGTGCCAGCAGCTTAGATGGAGGGGCCTATGGCTACACCTTC. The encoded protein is CASSLDGGAYGYTF.